This record looks at one T cell receptor (beta chain) sequence and its context. The assay was immunoSEQ multiplex PCR, and TCRdb's table has in-frame clones only and misses some. The sample has approximately 120,000 clones; 88% are singletons. The CDR3 length is 12 residues. The germline V and J ends were trimmed by 7 bases and 7 bases, with 10 bases remaining between them. The germline V gene has CDR1 SGHVS and CDR2 FQNEAQ. The entry originates in a study of blood T cell repertoires in COVID-19. Specimen: peripheral blood. This chain links TRBV7-8 with TRBJ1-4; D not certain. This receptor was identified in a human donor in a cohort sampled during active COVID-19. The CDR3 DNA reads as TGTGCCAGCACGAGGGCAAGTGAAAAACTGTTTTTT. This encodes CASTRASEKLFF. Full variable domain (outside the CDR3, taken from reference TRBV7-8 and TRBJ1-4): GAGVSQSPRYKVAKRGQDVALRCDPISGHVSLFWYQQALGQGPEFLTYFQNEAQLDKSGLPSDRFFAERPEGSVSTLKIQRTQQEDSAVYLCASTRASEKLFFGSGTQLSVL.